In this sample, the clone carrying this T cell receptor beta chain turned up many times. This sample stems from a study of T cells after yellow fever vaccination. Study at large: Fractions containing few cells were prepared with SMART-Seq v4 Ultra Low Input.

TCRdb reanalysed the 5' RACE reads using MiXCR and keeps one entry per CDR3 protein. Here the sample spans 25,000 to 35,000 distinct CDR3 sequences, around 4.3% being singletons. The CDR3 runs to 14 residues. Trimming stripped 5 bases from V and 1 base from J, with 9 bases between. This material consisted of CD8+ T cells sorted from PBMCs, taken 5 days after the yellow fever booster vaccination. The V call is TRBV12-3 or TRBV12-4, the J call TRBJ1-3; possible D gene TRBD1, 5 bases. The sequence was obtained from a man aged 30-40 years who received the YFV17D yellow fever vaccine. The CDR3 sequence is CASSGTPSGNTIYF. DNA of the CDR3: TGTGCCAGCAGTGGGACTCCTTCTGGAAACACCATATATTTT.